The next 32 T cell receptor beta chains were all read from a single sample in a study of shared clonotypes between healthy human individuals. TCRdb keeps only in-frame clones here, not all; method: immunoSEQ multiplex PCR. The table lists about a million clones, roughly 75% of them singletons. Sequencing was performed on memory CD4+ T cells sorted from blood. Subset noted: CD45RA-negative fraction. These receptors originate from a man aged 18 to 30 in good health.

The CDR3 nucleotides are TGTGCCAGCAGCTTTCAGGGCGTGGAGTACAATGAGCAGTTCTTC. Translating it yields CASSFQGVEYNEQFF. The chain employs TRBV7-3 and TRBJ2-1; tentatively, D is TRBD1 (5 bases). Germline V lookup: CDR1 SGHTA, CDR2 FQGTGA. CDR3 length equals 15 residues. Deletions cut 3 bases from V and 4 bases from J, with 13 bases between. The full variable domain, in which reference TRBV7-3 and TRBJ2-1 provide the parts outside the CDR3, is GAGVSQTPSNKVTEKGKYVELRCDPISGHTALYWYRQSLGQGPEFLIYFQGTGAADDSGLPNDRFFAVRPEGSVSTLKIQRTERGDSAVYLCASSFQGVEYNEQFFGPGTRLTVL.

The V gene is TRBV4-3, the J gene TRBJ1-6; perhaps TRBD1 as D (5 bases). The germline gives CDR1 LGHNA, CDR2 YSLEER. Trimming removed 4 bases from V and 8 bases from J, with 21 bases in between. The length of the CDR3 is 17 residues. CDR3 sequence: CASSLNPTPGGDSPLHF. DNA for the CDR3: TGCGCCAGCAGCCTAAATCCGACCCCCGGGGGTGATTCACCCCTCCACTTT.

The rearrangement uses TRBV9 and TRBJ1-4; TRBD1 might be the D (6 bases). Trimming shortened V by 3 bases and J by 10 bases, and 13 bases separated the two germline ends. Germline CDR1 SGDLS, CDR2 YYNGEE. This CDR3 is 13 amino acids long. CDR3 sequence reads: CASSGPQGAKLFF. CDR3 bases: TGTGCCAGCAGCGGCCCACAGGGCGCAAAACTGTTTTTT. The full variable domain, rest sourced from reference TRBV9 and TRBJ1-4, is DSGVTQTPKHLITATGQRVTLRCSPRSGDLSVYWYQQSLDQGLQFLIQYYNGEERAKGNILERFSAQQFPDLHSELNLSSLELGDSALYFCASSGPQGAKLFFGSGTQLSVL.

The genes are TRBV6-1 and TRBJ2-7, with 8 bases lining up with TRBD1. The germline V gene encodes CDR1 MNHNS and CDR2 SASEGT. The J segment lost 12 bases and the V segment lost 2 bases, leaving 9 bases of the junction unmatched. The length of the CDR3 is 13 residues. The CDR3 loop reads CASSEWGTGRVYF. The CDR3 DNA is TGTGCCAGCAGTGAATGGGGGACAGGCAGAGTGTACTTC.

The chain joins TRBV18 to TRBJ1-5; D uncertain. CDR1 and CDR2 (germline): KGHSH, LQKENI. Trimming shortened V by 2 bases and J by 2 bases, and 13 bases separated the two germline ends. The CDR3 length is 16 residues. CDR3 nucleotide sequence: TGTGCCAGCTCACCATCCGGTGCTGGGGGCAATCAGCCCCAGCATTTT. Amino acid sequence: CASSPSGAGGNQPQHF.

This clone came up many times. The chain carries TRBV27 and TRBJ2-3; 16 bases align to TRBD2. The CDR3 is 17 amino acids. V dropped 6 bases and J dropped 3; count of bases not matched to a gene: 6. Germline V lookup: CDR1 MNHEY, CDR2 SMNVEV (reference sequence). The CDR3: CASRPGLAGGPTDTQYF. The CDR3 DNA reads TGTGCCAGCAGGCCGGGACTAGCGGGGGGGCCAACAGATACGCAGTATTTT.

This clone was counted once. The J gene is TRBJ2-5, the V gene TRBV2; 8 bases fit TRBD2. The germline CDR1 and CDR2 sequences are SNHLY and FYNNEI. The CDR3 is made up of 15 amino acids. Losses at the gene ends were 5 bases for V and 4 bases for J; bases not matched to a gene: 9. CDR3 DNA sequence: TGTGCCAGCAGTCCAAGCGGGGGCCAACGAGAGACCCAGTACTTC. Protein sequence: CASSPSGGQRETQYF.

This clone was observed a few times. DNA of the CDR3: TGTGCCTGGAGTGTCAGGCAGGTCCTGAACACTGAAGCTTTCTTT. Amino acid sequence: CAWSVRQVLNTEAFF. V gene TRBV30 combines with J gene TRBJ1-1; D gene unclear. CDR1 and CDR2 (germline): GTSNPN, SVGIG (reference sequence). The CDR3 has 15 residues. Trimming left V 0 bases short and J 0 bases short, with 11 bases between.

This chain's CDR3 is CASSKAGGTNEKLFF. CDR3 bases: TGTGCCAGCAGCAAAGCCGGGGGCACTAATGAAAAACTGTTTTTT. The J gene is TRBJ1-4, the V gene TRBV21-1. TRBV21-1 is assigned pseudogene status. There are 15 residues in the CDR3.

This clone was seen a handful of times. The V gene is TRBV7-2, the J gene TRBJ2-4, with 7 positions matching TRBD1. The germline gives CDR1 SGHTA, CDR2 FQGNSA. The CDR3 sequence is 15 residues long. V shed 6 bases and J 2 bases; nucleotides not matched to a gene: 7. The CDR3 DNA is TGTGCCAGCAGTCTTCAACAGGGGTCCAAAAACATTCAGTACTTC. Translated, it gives CASSLQQGSKNIQYF.

On this clone: The likely explanation is a read error, given a far larger clone one base away. The sample has other DNA sequences that encode this CDR3 too. The chain has TRBV27 and TRBJ2-7; D possibly corresponds to TRBD1 (5 bases). The germline V and J ends were trimmed by 6 bases and 3 bases, with 18 bases remaining between them. This CDR3 is 15 amino acids long. CDR1 is MNHEY, CDR2 SMNVEV, per germline (reference sequence). In DNA form, the CDR3 reads TGTGCCAGCAGATCCACCCTTGGACACAGCTACGAGCAGTACTTC. This codes for CASRSTLGHSYEQYF.

The chain has TRBV2 and TRBJ1-2; D unclear. V gave up 8 bases and J gave up 8 bases, with 18 bases separating them. The CDR3 extends over 13 amino acids. CDR1 is SNHLY and CDR2 is FYNNEI in the germline V gene. CDR3 coding DNA: TGTGCCAGCGGAATAGACGGGATCTACGGCTACACCTTC. This codes for CASGIDGIYGYTF.

About this clone itself: The same CDR3 is also encoded by other DNA sequences in this sample. V gene TRBV18 combines with J gene TRBJ1-2; D is uncertain. The CDR3 totals 13 residues. Germline V gives CDR1 KGHSH, CDR2 LQKENI. V shed 2 bases and J shed 6 bases, with 10 bases lying between them. CDR3 bases: TGTGCCAGCTCACCAAGGGAAACGGATGGCTACACCTTC. Protein sequence: CASSPRETDGYTF. Based on the CDR3 plus reference TRBV18 and TRBJ1-2, the full variable domain is NAGVMQNPRHLVRRRGQEARLRCSPMKGHSHVYWYRQLPEEGLKFMVYLQKENIIDESGMPKERFSAEFPKEGPSILRIQQVVRGDSAAYFCASSPRETDGYTFGSGTRLTVV.

The gene calls are TRBV10-3 and TRBJ1-5, with 9 bases identical to TRBD1. The J segment lost 0 bases and the V segment lost 7 bases, leaving 13 bases of the junction unmatched. In germline, CDR1 is ENHRY, CDR2 SYGVKD. The CDR3 loop spans 18 amino acids. The CDR3 reads CAINPTGQGEYSNQPQHF. The CDR3 DNA is TGTGCCATCAATCCAACGGGACAGGGAGAATATAGCAATCAGCCCCAGCATTTT.

Note on this clone: Other DNA sequences in this specimen translate into the identical CDR3. The genes are TRBV2 and TRBJ1-3; no firm D call. The V and J ends lost 5 bases and 0 bases respectively, with 5 bases between them. The CDR3 covers 13 residues. Germline-derived CDR1 and CDR2 are SNHLY and FYNNEI. The CDR3 DNA is TGTGCCAGCAGTTCAAACTCTGGAAACACCATATATTTT. This encodes CASSSNSGNTIYF. The whole variable domain, remainder taken from reference TRBV2 and TRBJ1-3, is EPEVTQTPSHQVTQMGQEVILRCVPISNHLYFYWYRQILGQKVEFLVSFYNNEISEKSEIFDDQFSVERPDGSNFTLKIRSTKLEDSAMYFCASSSNSGNTIYFGEGSWLTVV.

The chain is built from TRBV7-2 and TRBJ2-7; D is unclear. The CDR3 length is 16 residues. The V end was cut by 0 bases, the J end by 2 bases, with 14 bases between. Germline CDR1 SGHTA, CDR2 FQGNSA. This chain's CDR3 is CASSLAPGLSAYEQYF. CDR3 bases: TGTGCCAGCAGCTTAGCGCCTGGGCTTTCCGCCTACGAGCAGTACTTC.

This chain uses TRBV7-2 with TRBJ2-5, with 9 bases lining up with TRBD2. The CDR3 is 15 amino acids. The V gene's germline CDR1 is SGHTA and CDR2 FQGNSA. Germline trimming cut 3 bases from V and 5 bases from J; bases unmatched to any gene: 7. The CDR3 reads CASSLSRGGWETQYF. The CDR3, as DNA: TGTGCCAGCAGCTTGTCGCGGGGGGGCTGGGAGACCCAGTACTTC.

This clone occurred a few times. The chain joins TRBV5-8 to TRBJ1-4, with D perhaps TRBD1 (6 bases). V was shortened by 1 base and J by 6 bases, with 13 bases between the two germline ends. Per germline, CDR1 SGHTS and CDR2 YDEGEE. This CDR3 has 15 amino acids. CDR3 nucleotide sequence: TGTGCCAGCAGCTTGCCAAGGGGGAACGATGAAAAACTGTTTTTT. It specifies CASSLPRGNDEKLFF. Using reference TRBV5-8 and TRBJ1-4 for the parts outside the CDR3, the full variable domain is EAGVTQSPTHLIKTRGQQATLRCSPISGHTSVYWYQQALGLGLQFLLWYDEGEERNRGNFPPRFSGRQFPNYSSELNVNALELEDSALYLCASSLPRGNDEKLFFGSGTQLSVL.

The rearrangement links TRBV11-1 to TRBJ2-1, with TRBD1 identical over 11 bases. Looked up from germline, CDR1 is SGHAT and CDR2 is FQDESV (reference sequence). The CDR3 runs 15 residues. Trimming removed 3 bases from V and 4 bases from J; junction bases left unmatched: 2. Written as DNA, the CDR3 is TGTGCCAGCAGCTTGGACAGGGGGCTATACAATGAGCAGTTCTTC. Protein product: CASSLDRGLYNEQFF.

The gene calls are TRBV19 and TRBJ1-1; D gene unclear. V was cut by 3 bases and J by 1 base, with 12 bases left in between. Germline-derived CDR1 and CDR2 are LNHDA and SQIVND (reference sequence). The CDR3 contains 15 residues. The CDR3 DNA is TGTGCCAGTAGTATCTCTTTGCCAGCGAACACTGAAGCTTTCTTT. This sequence encodes CASSISLPANTEAFF. The full variable domain, rest sourced from reference TRBV19 and TRBJ1-1, is DGGITQSPKYLFRKEGQNVTLSCEQNLNHDAMYWYRQDPGQGLRLIYYSQIVNDFQKGDIAEGYSVSREKKESFPLTVTSAQKNPTAFYLCASSISLPANTEAFFGQGTRLTVV.

The rearrangement joins TRBV18 to TRBJ2-2; the D gene could be TRBD1 or TRBD2 (5 bases each). The V gene's germline CDR1 is KGHSH and CDR2 LQKENI. V was cut by 1 base and J by 2 bases, with 8 bases left in between. This CDR3 region has 15 residues. CDR3 sequence (DNA): TGTGCCAGCTCACCACGGGACCTTAACACCGGGGAGCTGTTTTTT. Its protein is CASSPRDLNTGELFF.

The table lists this clone with many counts. V and J are TRBV19 and TRBJ2-5; D is uncertain. The CDR3 is 12 residues long. Trimming stripped 5 bases from V and 5 bases from J, with 9 bases between. The V gene's germline CDR1 is LNHDA and CDR2 SQIVND (reference sequence). The CDR3 DNA is TGTGCCAGTAGTCCCCATCCGGAGACCCAGTACTTC. Translating it yields CASSPHPETQYF.

The chain's CDR3 is CASSRWTASSTDTQYF. The CDR3 DNA reads TGTGCCAGCAGCCGATGGACTGCGTCTAGCACAGATACGCAGTATTTT. The V and J genes are TRBV7-9 and TRBJ2-3; possibly TRBD2 for D (5 bases). The V gene lost 5 bases and the J gene lost 0 bases, with 15 bases spanning the gap. CDR1 SEHNR and CDR2 FQNEAQ come from the germline V gene (reference sequence). This CDR3 comprises 16 residues.

About this clone itself: A read error is the likely source, as a far larger clone sits one nucleotide away. This chain links TRBV2 with TRBJ2-7; a possible D gene is TRBD1 (6 bases). This CDR3 has 13 amino acids. CDR1 SNHLY and CDR2 FYNNEI come from the germline V gene. CDR3 bases: TGTGCCAGCAGTTACGGACAGAAATACGAGCAGTGCTTC. Amino acids: CASSYGQKYEQCF. Full variable domain (rest looked up from reference TRBV2 and TRBJ2-7): EPEVTQTPSHQVTQMGQEVILRCVPISNHLYFYWYRQILGQKVEFLVSFYNNEISEKSEIFDDQFSVERPDGSNFTLKIRSTKLEDSAMYFCASSYGQKYEQCFGPGTRLTVT.

This clone has ten or more counts. In the same sample, other DNA sequences code for this CDR3. In DNA form, the CDR3 reads TGCGCCAGCAGTTCTGGACAGGCGGGAAACACCATATATTTT. Its translation is CASSSGQAGNTIYF. The chain uses TRBV10-1 and TRBJ1-3; 7 positions agree with TRBD1. Germline V gives CDR1 WNHNN, CDR2 SYGVQD (reference sequence). This CDR3 is 14 amino acids long. The V and J ends lost 5 bases and 4 bases, in that order; junction bases with no gene match: 5.

The chain uses TRBV5-1 and TRBJ1-1; unclear D gene. The germline CDR1 and CDR2 sequences are SGHRS and YFSETQ. The CDR3 totals 13 residues. The ends were cut back, 7 bases at V and 4 bases at J, with 14 bases in the middle. The CDR3 loop reads CASATLLGTEAFF. CDR3 nucleotides: TGCGCCAGCGCTACTCTACTCGGCACTGAAGCTTTCTTT.

The rearrangement uses TRBV10-3 and TRBJ1-5; D perhaps matches TRBD1 (6 bases). Looked up from germline, CDR1 is ENHRY and CDR2 is SYGVKD. The CDR3 contains 14 residues. Trimming stripped 4 bases from V and 4 bases from J, with 11 bases between. The CDR3 DNA is TGTGCCATCAGTGGACAAGGACAGAATCAGCCCCAGCATTTT. This translates into CAISGQGQNQPQHF.

The gene calls are TRBV10-1 and TRBJ1-2; a possible D gene is TRBD1 (6 bases). The CDR3 is made up of 13 amino acids. CDR1 and CDR2 (germline): WNHNN, SYGVQD (reference sequence). Trimming removed 5 bases at V and 5 bases at J, with 12 bases between. CDR3: CASSRGQNYGYTF. The CDR3 coding sequence is TGCGCCAGCAGTCGCGGACAGAATTATGGCTACACCTTC.

The chain has TRBV15 and TRBJ2-7; D is ambiguous. The CDR3 is 13 residues long. Per germline, CDR1 LNHNV and CDR2 YYDKDF (reference sequence). The V gene lost 0 bases and the J gene lost 7 bases, with 10 bases spanning the gap. The chain's CDR3 is CATSRDGSMEQYF. The CDR3 DNA reads as TGTGCCACCAGCAGAGACGGGTCTATGGAGCAGTACTTC. The full variable domain, in which reference TRBV15 and TRBJ2-7 provide the parts outside the CDR3, is DAMVIQNPRYQVTQFGKPVTLSCSQTLNHNVMYWYQQKSSQAPKLLFHYYDKDFNNEADTPDNFQSRRPNTSFCFLDIRSPGLGDTAMYLCATSRDGSMEQYFGPGTRLTVT.

The chain is built from TRBV18 and TRBJ2-7; 7 bases match TRBD1. Germline V lookup: CDR1 KGHSH, CDR2 LQKENI. Trimming removed 4 bases from V and 7 bases from J; junction bases left unmatched: 7. This CDR3 contains 13 residues. CDR3 sequence (DNA): TGTGCCAGCTCACGGAGTCAGGGGGAGGAGCAGTACTTC. Its protein is CASSRSQGEEQYF. The full variable domain, its missing parts supplied by reference TRBV18 and TRBJ2-7, is NAGVMQNPRHLVRRRGQEARLRCSPMKGHSHVYWYRQLPEEGLKFMVYLQKENIIDESGMPKERFSAEFPKEGPSILRIQQVVRGDSAAYFCASSRSQGEEQYFGPGTRLTVT.

A few counts support this clone. The chain links TRBV5-3 to TRBJ1-2; TRBD1 agrees at 8 bases. TRBV5-3 counts as an open reading frame of uncertain function. After removal of 4 bases from V and 3 bases from J, the junction contained 8 bases not matched to a gene. The CDR3 is 15 amino acids. The CDR3 sequence: CARSPDRAFYYGYTF. The CDR3 nucleotides are TGTGCCAGAAGCCCGGACAGGGCGTTCTACTATGGCTACACCTTC.

As to this clone: One junction end does not reproduce the germline sequence, and a read error may be involved. DNA for the CDR3: TGTGCCAGCACTTACCAACTAGCGGGGACCGAAAAGAACAATGAGCAGTTCTTC. Its translation is CASTYQLAGTEKNNEQFF. The J gene is TRBJ2-1, the V gene TRBV6-7, with TRBD2 identical over 10 bases. TRBV6-7 is an ORF, and what it does is uncertain. This CDR3 region has 18 residues.